The clone carrying this TCR beta chain was observed a single time. These data come from a study of blood T cell repertoires in COVID-19. The table came from immunoSEQ multiplex PCR; TCRdb's copy has only in-frame clones and leaves some out. The sample yields about 280,000 clones, around 87% seen once. Germline lookup yields CDR1 SGHAT and CDR2 FQDESV (reference sequence). This CDR3 contains 15 residues. Trimming took 0 bases from V and 3 from J; bases not matched to a gene: 2. The chain recombines TRBV11-1 with TRBJ2-7; TRBD1 aligns across 10 bases. The receptor comes from a woman aged 25 to 39 who had recovered from COVID-19. Sequenced material: peripheral blood. The CDR3 here is CASSLAGTGVYEQYF. The CDR3 bases are TGTGCCAGCAGCTTAGCCGGGACAGGGGTCTACGAGCAGTACTTC.